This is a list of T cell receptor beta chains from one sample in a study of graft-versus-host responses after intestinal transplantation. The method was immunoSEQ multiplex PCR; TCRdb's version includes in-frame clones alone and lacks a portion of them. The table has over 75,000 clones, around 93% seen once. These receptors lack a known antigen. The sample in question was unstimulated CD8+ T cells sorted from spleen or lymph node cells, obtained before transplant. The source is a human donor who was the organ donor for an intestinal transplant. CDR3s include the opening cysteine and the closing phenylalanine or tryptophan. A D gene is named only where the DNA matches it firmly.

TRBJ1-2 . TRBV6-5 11 CASSTGYGYTF TGTGCCAGCAGTACAGGGTATGGCTACACCTTC
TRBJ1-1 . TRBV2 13 CASTQGKNTEAFF TGTGCCAGCACGCAGGGTAAGAACACTGAAGCTTTCTTT
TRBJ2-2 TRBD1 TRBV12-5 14 CASAGTENTGELFF TGTGCTAGTGCCGGGACAGAGAACACCGGGGAGCTGTTTTTT
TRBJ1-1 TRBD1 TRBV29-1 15 CSVDAPGQGGAEAFF TGCAGCGTTGATGCCCCAGGACAGGGAGGGGCTGAAGCTTTCTTT
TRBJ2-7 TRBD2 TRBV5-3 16 CARSWSSTSGINEQYF TGTGCCAGAAGCTGGTCATCCACTAGCGGGATCAACGAGCAGTACTTC
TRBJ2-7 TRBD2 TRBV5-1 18 CASSPGELLAGLTYEQYF TGCGCCAGCAGTCCTGGTGAATTACTAGCGGGGCTAACCTACGAGCAGTACTTC
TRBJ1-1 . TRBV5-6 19 CASSHHPFDKIAQNTEAFF TGTGCCAGCAGCCACCACCCATTTGACAAGATCGCTCAGAACACTGAAGCTTTCTTT
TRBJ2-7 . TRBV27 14 CASSNSQGVYEQYF TGTGCCAGCAGTAACAGCCAAGGGGTCTACGAGCAGTACTTC
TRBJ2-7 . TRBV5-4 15 CASSLELTGAYEQYF TGTGCCAGCAGCTTGGAACTAACCGGGGCCTACGAGCAGTACTTC
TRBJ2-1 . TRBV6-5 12 CASSYLGNEQFF TGTGCCAGCAGTTACCTAGGCAATGAGCAGTTCTTC
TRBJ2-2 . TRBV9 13 CASRSGNTGELFF TGTGCCAGCAGGTCGGGGAACACCGGGGAGCTGTTTTTT
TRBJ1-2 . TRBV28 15 CASSLWQGPNYGYTF TGTGCCAGCAGTTTATGGCAGGGGCCCAACTATGGCTACACCTTC
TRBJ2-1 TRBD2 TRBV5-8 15 CASSSGGTSYNEQFF TGTGCCAGCAGTTCTGGCGGGACTAGTTACAATGAGCAGTTCTTC
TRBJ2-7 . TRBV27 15 CASSSSTGTSHEQYF TGTGCCAGCAGTTCCTCTACAGGGACCAGCCACGAGCAGTACTTC
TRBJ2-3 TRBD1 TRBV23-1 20 CASSLRLQTGYSSRTDTQYF TGCGCCAGCAGTCTGAGACTGCAGACAGGGTATAGCTCGCGCACAGATACGCAGTATTTT
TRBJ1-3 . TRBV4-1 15 CASSQGEGSGNTIYF TGCGCCAGCAGCCAAGGCGAGGGCTCTGGAAACACCATATATTTT
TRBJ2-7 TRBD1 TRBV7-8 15 CASSPRTGEKDEQYF TGTGCCAGCAGCCCACGGACAGGGGAGAAGGACGAGCAGTACTTC
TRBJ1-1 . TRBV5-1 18 CASSLAQIRGPPSTEAFF TGCGCCAGCAGCTTGGCTCAGATCAGGGGTCCGCCTAGCACTGAAGCTTTCTTT
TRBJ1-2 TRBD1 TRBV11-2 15 CASSQPSTGHGGYTF TGTGCCAGCAGCCAGCCATCGACAGGGCATGGTGGCTACACCTTC
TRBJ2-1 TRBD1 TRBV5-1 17 CASRYKWDRGRNNEQFF TGCGCCAGCAGATACAAATGGGACAGGGGGCGGAACAATGAGCAGTTCTTC
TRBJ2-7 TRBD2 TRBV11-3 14 CASSLAGGSYEQYF TGTGCCAGCAGCTTAGCGGGGGGGTCCTACGAGCAGTACTTC
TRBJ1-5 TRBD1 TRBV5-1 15 CASSPGTGAHQPQHF TGCGCCAGCAGCCCCGGGACAGGGGCCCATCAGCCCCAGCATTTT